One and the same sample provided the 24 T cell receptor beta chains below, sequenced in a study of blood T cells in healthy people across ages (dated by TCRdb to between 2015 and 2017). The method was 5' RACE. Sequencer: Illumina HiSeq 2500. A second roughly 6 to 12 cycle PCR used a sample-barcoded 5' primer and a J-beta primer mix. TCRdb reprocessed the public reads (quality trimming at Q25 with fastp, clone calling with MiXCR) and kept in-frame beta chains. When rows share a CDR3 protein, they turn into one entry using the most common DNA and genes. For this sample the table gives about 720,000 distinct CDR3 sequences, of which about 24% were detected only once. Of the sample, around a fifth falls within the top ten clones. The material sequenced was blood. The receptors here all came from a man between 65 and 80 years old in good health.

This clonotype was seen ten or more times. This sequence joins TRBV29-1 and TRBJ2-5; 10 bases are shared with TRBD1. CDR1 is SQVTM, CDR2 ANQGSEA, per germline. The ends lost 3 bases at V and 6 bases at J; junction bases unmatched: 1. The CDR3 has 12 amino acids. The CDR3 loop reads CSVEDRGKTQYF. The CDR3, as DNA: TGCAGCGTTGAGGACAGGGGGAAGACCCAGTACTTC.

This clonotype was found a few times. This chain joins TRBV12-3 or TRBV12-4 and TRBJ2-5; 12 bases fit TRBD2. The CDR3 length is 15 residues. Unmatched junction bases numbered 7, after V lost 6 bases and J lost 5 bases. CDR3 bases: TGTGCCAGCAGCTTCTGGACTAGCGGGACTGAGACCCAGTACTTC. It encodes CASSFWTSGTETQYF.

On this clonotype: Because the CDR3 is missing its conserved closing phenylalanine or tryptophan, this is likely a read error. This chain connects TRBV9 to TRBJ2-4; 8 nucleotides agree with TRBD1. V lost 4 bases and J lost 1; bases outside the gene matches: 4. Germline assignment: CDR1 SGDLS and CDR2 YYNGEE. This CDR3 region has 15 residues. Written as DNA, the CDR3 is TGTGCCAGCAGCAACCGGACAGGGGCCAAAAACATTCAGTACCTC. Its protein product is CASSNRTGAKNIQYL.

This clonotype showed up just a few times. V gene TRBV29-1 combines with J gene TRBJ2-1, with 14 bases fitting TRBD2. From germline, CDR1 is SQVTM and CDR2 ANQGSEA. Trimming removed 4 bases from V and 9 bases from J; junction bases left unmatched: 2. This CDR3 has 13 amino acids. This chain's CDR3 is CSVGLAGGTEQFF. CDR3 DNA: TGCAGCGTTGGACTAGCGGGAGGGACTGAGCAGTTCTTC.

The chain links TRBV12-3 or TRBV12-4 to TRBJ1-3; D possibly corresponds to TRBD1 (5 bases). Between the trimmed V and J ends, which lost 3 bases and 4 bases, there was a span of 13 bases. The CDR3 has 15 residues. The CDR3 DNA follows: TGTGCCAGCAGTTTCGTAAGACGGGGGGGAAACACCATATATTTT. Its translation: CASSFVRRGGNTIYF.

This clonotype has more than one count but fewer than ten. J is TRBJ2-1 and V is TRBV9, with TRBD2 matching over 10 bases. The CDR3 is 19 amino acids. After removal of 3 bases from V and 3 bases from J, the junction contained 15 bases not matched to a gene. Germline V gene lookup returns CDR1 SGDLS and CDR2 YYNGEE. In nucleotides, the CDR3 is TGTGCCAGCAGCGCCTCGGGGGTAGTAGCGGGAGGTGGCTACAATGAGCAGTTCTTC. This encodes CASSASGVVAGGGYNEQFF. Full variable domain (missing parts from reference TRBV9 and TRBJ2-1): DSGVTQTPKHLITATGQRVTLRCSPRSGDLSVYWYQQSLDQGLQFLIQYYNGEERAKGNILERFSAQQFPDLHSELNLSSLELGDSALYFCASSASGVVAGGGYNEQFFGPGTRLTVL.

Worth noting for this clonotype: The junction differs from germline at one of its ends, possibly a read error. The DNA of the CDR3 is TGTGCCAGCAGCCAAGCGCTAGCGGGCACGTGTCTCTTC. Protein product: CASSQALAGTCLF. V gene TRBV3-1 combines with J gene TRBJ2-5; 8 bases are a match to TRBD2. The CDR3 covers 13 residues. Germline loops: CDR1 LGHDT, CDR2 YNNKEL (reference sequence).

V usage is TRBV7-9 and J usage is TRBJ2-5; maybe TRBD2 (6 bases). The V end lost 5 bases, the J end lost 3 bases, and 13 bases lay between the germline ends. The CDR3 spans 14 residues. Per the germline V gene, CDR1 is SEHNR and CDR2 is FQNEAQ (reference sequence). The CDR3 spells CASSPTRWKETQYF. As DNA, the CDR3 is TGTGCCAGCAGCCCGACTAGATGGAAAGAGACCCAGTACTTC.

This clonotype was seen more than once but under ten times. This CDR3 reads CATVLGTLTHGELFF. DNA for the CDR3: TGTGCCACAGTGTTAGGGACCCTGACTCACGGGGAGCTGTTTTTT. This rearrangement joins TRBV6-1 to TRBJ2-2; possibly TRBD1 or TRBD2 for D (5 bases each). Looked up from germline, CDR1 is MNHNS and CDR2 is SASEGT. This CDR3 has 15 residues. The V end lost 10 bases, the J end lost 7 bases, and 22 bases lay between the germline ends.

Worth noting for this clonotype: The junction does not match germline at one end; this may be a read error. The chain links TRBV10-2 to TRBJ1-1; tentative D call: TRBD1 (5 bases). The CDR3 totals 13 residues. Germline V lookup: CDR1 WSHSY, CDR2 SAAADI. The CDR3 sequence: CASSNQPGLRLDF. CDR3 in DNA: TGCGCCAGCAGCAATCAACCGGGACTCCGGCTGGACTTT.

The table lists this clonotype with many counts. This rearrangement joins TRBV6-1 to TRBJ2-5, with D possibly being TRBD1 (5 bases). Judging by the DNA end, TRBJ2-7 fits better; the J call may be wrong. Germline CDR1 reads MNHNS; CDR2 reads SASEGT. The CDR3 runs to 15 residues. CDR3 residues: CASSKYNRPQSEQYF. CDR3 nucleotides: TGTGCCAGCAGTAAATATAACAGGCCCCAAAGCGAGCAGTACTTC.

V gene TRBV14 combines with J gene TRBJ2-7, with no clear D. There are 15 residues in the CDR3. The ends were cut back, 1 base at V and 7 bases at J, with 17 bases in the middle. Germline V gives CDR1 SGHDN, CDR2 FVKESK. The CDR3 DNA reads TGTGCCAGCAGCCAAGTGGTTATAACGCGAGGAGAGCAGTACGTC. It yields the protein CASSQVVITRGEQYV.

This clonotype was observed many times. The chain employs TRBV9 and TRBJ2-3; no firm D call. The CDR3 runs to 14 residues. V was trimmed by 1 base and J by 1 base, leaving 7 bases between them. Germline V gives CDR1 SGDLS, CDR2 YYNGEE. CDR3 region: CASSVKGRTDTQYF. DNA for the CDR3: TGTGCCAGCAGCGTAAAAGGTCGCACAGATACGCAGTATTTT.

This chain joins TRBV7-9 and TRBJ2-1; 12 nucleotides line up with TRBD2. The CDR3 spans 16 residues. Trimming took 5 bases from V and 7 from J; bases not matched to a gene: 9. Germline V gene sequence: CDR1 SEHNR, CDR2 FQNEAQ (reference sequence). The CDR3 bases are TGTGCCAGCAGCCTTGGACTAGCGGGAAGTGCTAATGAGCAGTTCTTC. Amino acids: CASSLGLAGSANEQFF.

The genes are TRBV20-1 and TRBJ1-2; TRBD1 aligns across 9 bases. CDR1 is DFQATT, CDR2 SNEGSKA, per germline (reference sequence). The CDR3 loop spans 13 amino acids. V lost 6 bases, J lost 4 bases, and 6 bases stayed unmatched. CDR3 nucleotides: TGCAGTGCAAGGGACAGGGATACCTATGGCTACACCTTC. It is translated as CSARDRDTYGYTF.

This chain connects TRBV29-1 to TRBJ1-5; D is unresolved. Per germline, CDR1 SQVTM and CDR2 ANQGSEA. This CDR3 region has 13 residues. V was cut by 7 bases and J by 11 bases, with 21 bases left in between. The DNA for the CDR3 is TGCAGCGCCCTCGAGAGAGAGGTTGGGGCCCAGCATTTT. Amino acid sequence: CSALEREVGAQHF.

The gene calls are TRBV2 and TRBJ1-5; 7 nucleotides agree with TRBD1. Germline V lookup: CDR1 SNHLY, CDR2 FYNNEI. V lost 4 bases and J lost 7; bases outside the gene matches: 10. The CDR3 runs to 15 residues. CDR3 sequence (DNA): TGTGCCAGCAGTGCCCCCCCAGGGGGGGACCAGCCCCAGCATTTT. Translating it yields CASSAPPGGDQPQHF.

The V call is TRBV7-2, the J call TRBJ1-1; no reliable D call. The length of the CDR3 is 14 residues. Germline assignment: CDR1 SGHTA and CDR2 FQGNSA. Trimming took 5 bases from V and 0 from J, leaving 10 bases between them. This CDR3 reads CASSPNLVNTEAFF. The DNA of the CDR3 is TGTGCCAGCAGCCCCAACCTCGTGAACACTGAAGCTTTCTTT.

The sample holds many counts of this clonotype. The gene calls are TRBV28 and TRBJ1-2; D is uncertain. Trimming stripped 7 bases from V and 8 bases from J, with 11 bases between. The CDR3 length is 11 residues. CDR1 MDHEN and CDR2 SYDVKM come from the germline V gene. CDR3 loop: CASKLPEGYTF. The CDR3 DNA sequence: TGTGCCAGCAAGTTACCGGAGGGCTACACCTTC.

In its sample, this clonotype was seen a few times. The chain links TRBV10-3 to TRBJ2-7, with TRBD1 matching over 10 bases. The germline CDR1 and CDR2 sequences are ENHRY and SYGVKD. V dropped 10 bases and J dropped 2; count of bases not matched to a gene: 11. The CDR3 spans 15 residues. Here the CDR3 DNA reads TGTGCCACCTCCTCTGGGGACAGGGGTACCTACGAGCAGTACTTC. This sequence encodes CATSSGDRGTYEQYF.

The J gene is TRBJ1-3, the V gene TRBV7-6; 8 nucleotides align to TRBD1. V was pared by 10 bases and J by 3 bases, with 5 bases of the junction left unmatched. This CDR3 has 13 residues. Germline loops: CDR1 SGHVS, CDR2 FNYEAQ. The CDR3 coding sequence is TGTGCCACGCAGGGGGCATATGGAAACACCATATATTTT. Encoded protein: CATQGAYGNTIYF.

This clonotype has more than one count but fewer than ten. The rearrangement uses TRBV12-3 or TRBV12-4 and TRBJ2-3; TRBD2 is a possible D gene (5 bases). The CDR3 runs to 13 residues. Trimming removed 3 bases at V and 7 bases at J, with 11 bases between. CDR3 sequence reads: CASSLASSNTQYF. CDR3 in DNA: TGTGCCAGCAGTTTGGCTAGCTCGAATACGCAGTATTTT.

This clonotype was seen a few times. This chain uses TRBV3-1 with TRBJ1-1, with TRBD1 matching over 7 bases. CDR3 length equals 14 residues. V gave up 1 base and J gave up 5 bases; unmatched junction bases: 4. From germline, CDR1 is LGHDT and CDR2 YNNKEL (reference sequence). Written as DNA, the CDR3 is TGTGCCAGCAGCCAAGTGGACAGGACGACTGAAGCTTTCTTT. Amino acids: CASSQVDRTTEAFF. The full variable domain, in which reference TRBV3-1 and TRBJ1-1 provide the parts outside the CDR3, is DTAVSQTPKYLVTQMGNDKSIKCEQNLGHDTMYWYKQDSKKFLKIMFSYNNKELIINETVPNRFSPKSPDKAHLNLHINSLELGDSAVYFCASSQVDRTTEAFFGQGTRLTVV.

This rearrangement joins TRBV7-2 to TRBJ2-5; D is ambiguous. V lost 6 bases to trimming and J lost 2 bases, with 16 bases between them. The CDR3 loop spans 15 amino acids. Germline values: CDR1 SGHTA, CDR2 FQGNSA. The CDR3 sequence is CASREGSLAQETQYF. CDR3 coding DNA: TGTGCCAGCAGGGAAGGGTCTTTAGCTCAAGAGACCCAGTACTTC.